One and the same sample provided the 26 T cell receptor beta chains below, sequenced in a study of cytomegalovirus exposure and HLA in healthy donors. Primers included in the PCR were 60 Vbeta and 13 Jbeta primers. Using immunoSEQ multiplex PCR, the repertoire was profiled, and TCRdb retains in-frame clones only, with some absent. Of roughly 150,000 clones listed, approximately 62% were seen once; the top ten hold over 1.5%. Sequencing was performed on PBMCs. These receptors all stem from a human donor in good health.

For the CDR3, the DNA is TGTGCCAGTAGTATAGGACTCTTATCTCCCTCTGGGGCCAACGTCCTGACTTTC. Its translation: CASSIGLLSPSGANVLTF. The chain has TRBV19 and TRBJ2-6; D remains unclear. CDR3 size: 18 residues. V shed 1 base and J shed 0 bases, with 13 bases lying between them. The germline V gene has CDR1 LNHDA and CDR2 SQIVND (reference sequence).

V and J are TRBV10-3 and TRBJ2-7, with D tentatively TRBD1 (6 bases). CDR1 is ENHRY and CDR2 is SYGVKD in the germline V gene. The CDR3 has 14 amino acids. V lost 4 bases and J lost 4, with 14 bases in between. As DNA, the CDR3 is TGTGCCATCAGTGCAGCGACAGGTGGATACGAGCAGTACTTC. Translated, it gives CAISAATGGYEQYF.

The chain uses TRBV28 and TRBJ2-7; 8 nucleotides align to TRBD1. The CDR3 is 14 residues long. The junction had 6 bases not matched to a gene; V was cut back by 7 bases and J by 1 base. CDR1 and CDR2 (germline): MDHEN, SYDVKM. The CDR3 region has the DNA TGTGCCAGCATTGACAGGGGCCCATCCTACGAGCAGTACTTC. This translates into CASIDRGPSYEQYF.

V usage is TRBV5-1 and J usage is TRBJ2-3; 8 bases are shared with TRBD2. CDR3 length equals 12 residues. The germline CDR1 and CDR2 sequences are SGHRS and YFSETQ. The junction had 0 bases not matched to a gene; V was cut back by 5 bases and J by 4 bases. This CDR3 reads CASRREADTQYF. Written as DNA, the CDR3 is TGCGCCAGCAGGCGGGAGGCAGATACGCAGTATTTT.

The chain carries TRBV5-5 and TRBJ2-7; perhaps TRBD1 as D (6 bases). CDR1 is SGHKS, CDR2 YYEKEE, per germline (reference sequence). This CDR3 is 15 amino acids long. Trimming took 2 bases from V and 2 from J, leaving 14 bases between them. Here the CDR3 DNA reads TGTGCCAGCAGCTTCGCCCCGGACAGTACCTACGAGCAGTACTTC. It specifies CASSFAPDSTYEQYF.

The chain couples TRBV18 to TRBJ2-5, with TRBD2 identical over 13 bases. With V trimmed by 3 bases and J by 5 bases, 9 bases remained unmatched. Germline CDR1 KGHSH, CDR2 LQKENI. CDR3 size: 17 residues. This chain's CDR3 is CASSPGLAGMAGETQYF. The CDR3 region has the DNA TGTGCCAGCTCACCGGGACTAGCGGGAATGGCGGGGGAGACCCAGTACTTC.

The rearrangement uses TRBV7-2 and TRBJ2-1, with TRBD2 identical over 7 bases. CDR3 length: 16 residues. The germline CDR1 and CDR2 sequences are SGHTA and FQGNSA. Trimming cost V 5 bases and J 3 bases; bases outside gene matches: 10. CDR3: CASSPYSSSGYNEQFF. Here the CDR3 DNA reads TGTGCCAGCAGCCCCTACTCGTCTAGCGGCTACAATGAGCAGTTCTTC. The variable domain in full, completed from reference TRBV7-2 and TRBJ2-1, reads GAGVSQSPSNKVTEKGKDVELRCDPISGHTALYWYRQSLGQGLEFLIYFQGNSAPDKSGLPSDRFSAERTGGSVSTLTIQRTQQEDSAVYLCASSPYSSSGYNEQFFGPGTRLTVL.

The chain links TRBV18 to TRBJ2-1; the match to TRBD2 covers 9 bases. CDR1 and CDR2 (germline): KGHSH, LQKENI. The V gene end was trimmed by 0 bases and the J gene end by 7 bases; junction bases not matched to a gene: 7. This CDR3 is 16 amino acids long. Here the CDR3 reads CASSPPNSGRRNEQFF. The CDR3 bases are TGTGCCAGCTCACCACCGAACAGCGGGAGGAGGAATGAGCAGTTCTTC.

This clone was observed a handful of times. CDR3 coding DNA: TGTGCCAGCAGCGAGGTCCAGCCAGGGGACACTGAAGCTTTCTTT. As protein: CASSEVQPGDTEAFF. The gene calls are TRBV2 and TRBJ1-1; a weak D match, TRBD1 (6 bases). The V gene lost 6 bases and the J gene lost 3 bases, with 17 bases spanning the gap. The CDR3 has 15 amino acids. CDR1 SNHLY and CDR2 FYNNEI come from the germline V gene. Full variable domain (rest looked up from reference TRBV2 and TRBJ1-1): EPEVTQTPSHQVTQMGQEVILRCVPISNHLYFYWYRQILGQKVEFLVSFYNNEISEKSEIFDDQFSVERPDGSNFTLKIRSTKLEDSAMYFCASSEVQPGDTEAFFGQGTRLTVV.

CDR3 sequence (DNA): TGTGCCAGCAGCAAGGCTGGACTAGCGGGCCACGAGCAGTACTTC. As protein: CASSKAGLAGHEQYF. This chain joins TRBV21-1 and TRBJ2-7; TRBD2, as called in the table, went unchecked against the DNA. TRBV21-1 constitutes a pseudogene. The CDR3 runs to 15 residues.

In this sample, this clone turned up a few times. The chain recombines TRBV19 with TRBJ2-7, with 8 bases matching TRBD2. J lost 4 bases, V lost 5 bases, and 4 bases had no gene match. Germline CDR1 reads LNHDA; CDR2 reads SQIVND (reference sequence). This CDR3 spans 13 amino acids. The CDR3 is CASSSAGVYEQYF. In nucleotides, the CDR3 is TGTGCCAGTAGTTCAGCGGGGGTATACGAGCAGTACTTC. Combining the CDR3 with reference TRBV19 and TRBJ2-7 gives the whole variable domain DGGITQSPKYLFRKEGQNVTLSCEQNLNHDAMYWYRQDPGQGLRLIYYSQIVNDFQKGDIAEGYSVSREKKESFPLTVTSAQKNPTAFYLCASSSAGVYEQYFGPGTRLTVT.

The rearrangement links TRBV19 to TRBJ2-5; 7 nucleotides line up with TRBD1. CDR1 is LNHDA, CDR2 SQIVND, per germline (reference sequence). V shed 3 bases and J 5 bases; nucleotides not matched to a gene: 6. The CDR3 spans 14 residues. Here the CDR3 reads CASSIRGLEETQYF. The DNA for the CDR3 is TGTGCCAGTAGTATTAGGGGGCTAGAGGAGACCCAGTACTTC.

The chain is built from TRBV23-1 and TRBJ2-7; D is possibly TRBD1 (7 bases). TRBV23-1 is classed as an ORF, of uncertain function. The ends were cut back, 4 bases at V and 3 bases at J, with 19 bases in the middle. CDR3 size: 16 residues. The CDR3 bases are TGCGCCAGCAGTCTCCCCCCGGGGGACAGCGGCTACGAGCAGTACTTC. Residues: CASSLPPGDSGYEQYF.

This clone was recorded a few times. This sample includes further DNA sequences coding for the same CDR3. The CDR3, as DNA: TGTGCCAGCAGTTTACAGGGGGCGGGCACCGGGGAGCTGTTTTTT. The encoded protein is CASSLQGAGTGELFF. The chain employs TRBV28 and TRBJ2-2; 8 nucleotides agree with TRBD1. V dropped 2 bases and J dropped 4; count of bases not matched to a gene: 3. This CDR3 is built from 15 residues. In germline, CDR1 is MDHEN, CDR2 SYDVKM.

This chain links TRBV5-1 with TRBJ2-6; 9 nucleotides agree with TRBD2. V gave up 5 bases and J gave up 0 bases; unmatched junction bases: 9. The CDR3 runs 18 residues. Germline V lookup: CDR1 SGHRS, CDR2 YFSETQ. The CDR3 DNA sequence: TGCGCCAGCAGGTATGATCTAGCGGGAAGCTCTGGGGCCAACGTCCTGACTTTC. The encoded protein is CASRYDLAGSSGANVLTF.

This clone has only a few counts. This chain links TRBV5-1 with TRBJ2-2; 12 bases are a match to TRBD2. Per the germline V gene, CDR1 is SGHRS and CDR2 is YFSETQ. CDR3 length: 16 amino acids. J gave up 6 bases and V 4 bases, and 7 bases lay outside the gene matches. The DNA for the CDR3 is TGCGCCAGCAGCCCCAGGACTAGCGGGACTGCCGGGGAGCTGTTTTTT. Its protein product is CASSPRTSGTAGELFF.

The chain carries TRBV18 and TRBJ2-7; 9 nucleotides agree with TRBD1. Looked up from germline, CDR1 is KGHSH and CDR2 is LQKENI. The CDR3 length is 15 residues. V shed 6 bases and J 4 bases; nucleotides not matched to a gene: 10. Here the CDR3 DNA reads TGTGCCAGCTCTCACTCAGGGGACAGGGAGTACGAGCAGTACTTC. Translation gives CASSHSGDREYEQYF.

The chain couples TRBV7-2 to TRBJ1-1; possible D gene TRBD1, 6 bases. The germline V gene encodes CDR1 SGHTA and CDR2 FQGNSA. The V and J ends lost 2 bases and 6 bases respectively, with 16 bases between them. The CDR3 covers 15 residues. CDR3 bases: TGTGCCAGCAGCTTAACCCCAGGGGTTATCGCTGAAGCTTTCTTT. Translated, it gives CASSLTPGVIAEAFF. The complete variable domain, with remaining parts taken from reference TRBV7-2 and TRBJ1-1, reads GAGVSQSPSNKVTEKGKDVELRCDPISGHTALYWYRQSLGQGLEFLIYFQGNSAPDKSGLPSDRFSAERTGGSVSTLTIQRTQQEDSAVYLCASSLTPGVIAEAFFGQGTRLTVV.

This chain links TRBV5-1 with TRBJ2-1; the D gene is possibly TRBD2 (6 bases). In germline, CDR1 is SGHRS, CDR2 YFSETQ. CDR3 length equals 15 residues. V was pared by 4 bases and J by 3 bases, with 14 bases between. CDR3 loop: CASSVRTNNYNEQFF. The CDR3 nucleotides are TGCGCCAGCAGCGTCAGGACTAACAACTACAATGAGCAGTTCTTC.

The chain combines TRBV7-9 with TRBJ2-1; 9 bases are shared with TRBD2. The CDR3 has 15 amino acids. In germline, CDR1 is SEHNR, CDR2 FQNEAQ (reference sequence). V dropped 3 bases and J dropped 8; count of bases not matched to a gene: 8. CDR3 region: CASSFGSGSIDEQFF. DNA of the CDR3: TGTGCCAGCAGCTTTGGTAGCGGGAGTATCGATGAGCAGTTCTTC.

CDR3 region: CASSQGGGTGELFF. DNA for the CDR3: TGCGCCAGCAGCCAAGGGGGCGGCACCGGGGAGCTGTTTTTT. This rearrangement joins TRBV4-3 to TRBJ2-2; tentative D call: TRBD1 (5 bases). Trimming left V 1 base short and J 4 bases short, with 7 bases between. Germline assignment: CDR1 LGHNA and CDR2 YSLEER. The CDR3 spans 14 residues.

Only a few counts were recorded for this clone. The chain recombines TRBV19 with TRBJ1-4; 9 bases fit TRBD1. CDR1 is LNHDA and CDR2 is SQIVND in the germline V gene (reference sequence). The CDR3 loop spans 14 amino acids. The trim removed 5 bases at V and 6 bases at J, leaving 4 bases unmatched. CDR3 in DNA: TGTGCCAGTAGTGGAGGGACAGGGTATGAAAAACTGTTTTTT. Residues: CASSGGTGYEKLFF.

This clone was seen a handful of times. The chain combines TRBV5-1 with TRBJ2-7; 9 bases are a match to TRBD2. Trimming removed 1 base from V and 0 bases from J; junction bases left unmatched: 2. Germline CDR1 SGHRS, CDR2 YFSETQ. The CDR3 is made up of 15 amino acids. In DNA form, the CDR3 reads TGCGCCAGCAGCTTGTCTAGCGGGGTCTCCTACGAGCAGTACTTC. As protein: CASSLSSGVSYEQYF.

The sample holds a few counts of this clone. The chain couples TRBV7-6 to TRBJ2-1; 7 bases map to TRBD2. There are 16 residues in the CDR3. Germline loops: CDR1 SGHVS, CDR2 FNYEAQ. V shed 4 bases and J 5 bases; nucleotides not matched to a gene: 11. CDR3 residues: CASSSLASATNNEQFF. The CDR3 region has the DNA TGTGCCAGCAGCTCACTAGCGTCAGCTACGAACAATGAGCAGTTCTTC.

The chain carries TRBV5-1 and TRBJ1-1, with D uncertain. The CDR3 extends over 14 amino acids. In germline, CDR1 is SGHRS, CDR2 YFSETQ. V gave up 0 bases and J gave up 1 base, with 7 bases separating them. The CDR3 DNA is TGCGCCAGCAGCTTGGGGCAGGCGAACACTGAAGCTTTCTTT. Protein product: CASSLGQANTEAFF.

The V gene is TRBV7-5, the J gene TRBJ2-7; the table's D gene call, TRBD2, was not cross checked with the DNA. TRBV7-5 represents a pseudogene. The CDR3 is made up of 15 amino acids. The CDR3 coding sequence is TGTGCCAGAAGCTTCGTCCTAGCGGGAATTTACGAGCAGTACTTC. This sequence encodes CARSFVLAGIYEQYF.